Below, 18 T cell receptor beta chains from the same sample are listed, as sequenced in a study of blood T cell repertoires in COVID-19. Using immunoSEQ multiplex PCR, the repertoire was profiled, and TCRdb retains in-frame clones only, with some absent. The sample carries about 100,000 clones, roughly 79% recorded once. Sequenced sample: peripheral blood. These receptors were taken from a woman in her seventies with acute or convalescent COVID-19.

V is TRBV6-5 and J is TRBJ1-6, with D tentatively TRBD1 (6 bases). The V end lost 8 bases, the J end lost 7 bases, and 12 bases lay between the germline ends. The CDR3 sequence is 13 residues long. Germline V gives CDR1 MNHEY, CDR2 SVGAGI. CDR3 nucleotides: TGTGCCAGCCACAGGGAATGGAATTCACCCCTCCACTTT. This codes for CASHREWNSPLHF.

This chain links TRBV7-2 with TRBJ2-3; tentatively, D is TRBD1 (5 bases). From germline, CDR1 is SGHTA and CDR2 FQGNSA. V lost 2 bases and J 2 bases, leaving 14 bases between the germline ends. The CDR3 is 16 residues long. CDR3 sequence (DNA): TGTGCCAGCAGCTTACAAGGGGCCCCTTTCACAGATACGCAGTATTTT. This sequence encodes CASSLQGAPFTDTQYF.

The genes are TRBV10-3 and TRBJ2-1; 9 bases fit TRBD1. V was clipped by 11 bases and J by 8 bases; unmatched bases: 16. The V gene's germline CDR1 is ENHRY and CDR2 SYGVKD. CDR3 length: 15 residues. Written as DNA, the CDR3 is TGTGCCGGGGACAACGGGACAGGGATTATTGATGAGCAGTTCTTC. Residues: CAGDNGTGIIDEQFF.

The chain combines TRBV19 with TRBJ1-5; no definite D call. Germline V gene data show CDR1 as LNHDA and CDR2 as SQIVND (reference sequence). CDR3 length: 14 amino acids. V shed 5 bases and J shed 0 bases, with 8 bases lying between them. This chain's CDR3 is CASSWRDSNQPQHF. DNA of the CDR3: TGTGCCAGTAGTTGGCGGGATAGCAATCAGCCCCAGCATTTT.

The table lists this clone with a count of one. The rearrangement links TRBV7-2 to TRBJ2-1; 8 bases are a match to TRBD2. Trimming took 1 base from V and 6 from J; bases not matched to a gene: 8. The CDR3 is 16 amino acids. Looked up from germline, CDR1 is SGHTA and CDR2 is FQGNSA. CDR3: CASSLDGGGRSNEQFF. The DNA for the CDR3 is TGTGCCAGCAGCTTAGACGGCGGGGGGCGGTCCAATGAGCAGTTCTTC.

The chain carries TRBV19 and TRBJ1-5; D unresolved. Trimming left V 7 bases short and J 5 bases short, with 12 bases between. The CDR3 is 13 amino acids. Looked up from germline, CDR1 is LNHDA and CDR2 is SQIVND (reference sequence). Here the CDR3 reads CASTGLRDQPQHF. CDR3 DNA sequence: TGTGCCAGTACGGGGTTGAGGGATCAGCCCCAGCATTTT. Combining the CDR3 with reference TRBV19 and TRBJ1-5 gives the whole variable domain DGGITQSPKYLFRKEGQNVTLSCEQNLNHDAMYWYRQDPGQGLRLIYYSQIVNDFQKGDIAEGYSVSREKKESFPLTVTSAQKNPTAFYLCASTGLRDQPQHFGDGTRLSIL.

The chain has TRBV6-6 and TRBJ1-2; TRBD1 matches at 7 bases. This CDR3 contains 13 residues. Germline values: CDR1 MNHNY, CDR2 SVGAGI (reference sequence). Trimming cost V 6 bases and J 6 bases; bases outside gene matches: 7. The CDR3 bases are TGTGCCAGCAGCTTTGACAGGGTGGATGGCTACACCTTC. The encoded protein is CASSFDRVDGYTF.

The chain employs TRBV18 and TRBJ1-1; the match to TRBD1 covers 8 bases. The length of the CDR3 is 14 residues. J gave up 5 bases and V 6 bases, and 8 bases lay outside the gene matches. Germline CDR1 and CDR2: KGHSH and LQKENI. The CDR3, as DNA: TGTGCCAGCTCCGCGACAGGGGTCTGGACTGAAGCTTTCTTT. This sequence encodes CASSATGVWTEAFF. Full variable domain (missing parts from reference TRBV18 and TRBJ1-1): NAGVMQNPRHLVRRRGQEARLRCSPMKGHSHVYWYRQLPEEGLKFMVYLQKENIIDESGMPKERFSAEFPKEGPSILRIQQVVRGDSAAYFCASSATGVWTEAFFGQGTRLTVV.

This chain links TRBV20-1 with TRBJ2-6, with 10 bases matching TRBD1. This CDR3 is 16 amino acids long. Germline V gene data show CDR1 as DFQATT and CDR2 as SNEGSKA (reference sequence). After removal of 3 bases from V and 3 bases from J, the junction contained 5 bases not matched to a gene. CDR3: CSASRQGAIGANVLTF. The CDR3 DNA sequence: TGCAGTGCTAGTCGACAGGGGGCCATTGGGGCCAACGTCCTGACTTTC.

This clone was seen once. V gene TRBV5-1 combines with J gene TRBJ2-2; 8 bases agree with TRBD1. The germline V gene encodes CDR1 SGHRS and CDR2 YFSETQ. Unmatched junction bases numbered 12, after V lost 4 bases and J lost 7 bases. This CDR3 has 16 amino acids. The CDR3 region is CASSGKRQGYDGELFF. In DNA, the CDR3 is TGCGCCAGCAGCGGGAAAAGACAGGGGTATGACGGGGAGCTGTTTTTT.

The chain uses TRBV2 and TRBJ1-6; 9 bases agree with TRBD1. Germline CDR1 and CDR2: SNHLY and FYNNEI. This CDR3 is built from 14 residues. V lost 5 bases to trimming and J lost 8 bases; unmatched junction nucleotides: 4. The CDR3 DNA reads as TGTGCCAGCAGTTTTGACAGGGGGTATTCACCCCTCCACTTT. Its protein product is CASSFDRGYSPLHF.

V and J are TRBV7-9 and TRBJ1-2; D might be TRBD1 (5 bases). The ends were cut back, 2 bases at V and 4 bases at J, with 17 bases in the middle. Germline V gene sequence: CDR1 SEHNR, CDR2 FQNEAQ (reference sequence). CDR3 length equals 16 residues. The CDR3 DNA reads TGTGCCAGCAGCTTAACCGTCAGGGAAAGGGCCTATGGCTACACCTTC. It codes for CASSLTVRERAYGYTF.

The chain couples TRBV19 to TRBJ2-5, with 7 positions matching TRBD1. V lost 5 bases to trimming and J lost 5 bases; unmatched junction nucleotides: 11. The germline gives CDR1 LNHDA, CDR2 SQIVND (reference sequence). The CDR3 runs to 15 residues. Here the CDR3 reads CASSPTTGWGETQYF. In DNA, the CDR3 is TGTGCCAGTAGTCCTACGACAGGGTGGGGGGAGACCCAGTACTTC.

The V and J genes are TRBV19 and TRBJ2-7; TRBD1 aligns across 7 bases. From germline, CDR1 is LNHDA and CDR2 SQIVND (reference sequence). Unmatched junction bases numbered 9, after V lost 7 bases and J lost 6 bases. The CDR3 is 13 amino acids. This CDR3 is CASTNTGEGEQYF. CDR3 in DNA: TGTGCCAGTACTAATACAGGGGAAGGCGAGCAGTACTTC.

This clone was seen a single time. The chain recombines TRBV5-1 with TRBJ2-7; D gene unclear. The CDR3 is made up of 12 amino acids. Per the germline V gene, CDR1 is SGHRS and CDR2 is YFSETQ. V was pared by 2 bases and J by 4 bases, with 7 bases between. The CDR3 DNA is TGCGCCAGCAGCTTTACCGGGTACGAGCAGTACTTC. This gives the protein CASSFTGYEQYF.

The genes are TRBV9 and TRBJ1-5, with 8 bases lining up with TRBD1. V gave up 3 bases and J gave up 6 bases; unmatched junction bases: 8. Germline lookup yields CDR1 SGDLS and CDR2 YYNGEE. This CDR3 has 15 amino acids. The CDR3 protein is CASSASGGAGQPQHF. In DNA, the CDR3 is TGTGCCAGCAGCGCTTCAGGGGGCGCAGGTCAGCCCCAGCATTTT.

This chain links TRBV10-3 with TRBJ2-1; TRBD2 matches 12 bases. The V and J ends lost 7 bases and 2 bases, in that order; junction bases with no gene match: 3. The V gene's germline CDR1 is ENHRY and CDR2 SYGVKD. The CDR3 is 15 amino acids. CDR3 bases: TGTGCCATCAACCCTAGCGGGGGGGCCTACAATGAGCAGTTCTTC. It is translated as CAINPSGGAYNEQFF.

The gene calls are TRBV30 and TRBJ1-3; 8 nucleotides line up with TRBD1. The CDR3 has 15 residues. V shed 3 bases, J shed 0 bases, and the junction held 4 bases outside the gene matches. From germline, CDR1 is GTSNPN and CDR2 SVGIG (reference sequence). The CDR3 DNA reads as TGTGCCTGGAGACTAGACAGGGGCTCTGGAAACACCATATATTTT. Its translation: CAWRLDRGSGNTIYF. Drawing the rest from reference TRBV30 and TRBJ1-3, the complete variable domain is SQTIHQWPATLVQPVGSPLSLECTVEGTSNPNLYWYRQAAGRGLQLLFYSVGIGQISSEVPQNLSASRPQDRQFILSSKKLLLSDSGFYLCAWRLDRGSGNTIYFGEGSWLTVV.